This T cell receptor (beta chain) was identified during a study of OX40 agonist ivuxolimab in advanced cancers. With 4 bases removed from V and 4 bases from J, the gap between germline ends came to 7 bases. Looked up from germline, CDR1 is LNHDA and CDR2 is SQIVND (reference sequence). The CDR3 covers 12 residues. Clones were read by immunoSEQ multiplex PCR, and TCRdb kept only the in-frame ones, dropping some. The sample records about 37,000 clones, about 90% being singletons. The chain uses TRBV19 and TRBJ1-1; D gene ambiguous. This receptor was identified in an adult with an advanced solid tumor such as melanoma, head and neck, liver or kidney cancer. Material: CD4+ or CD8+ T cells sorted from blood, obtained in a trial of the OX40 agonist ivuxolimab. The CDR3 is CASSTGITEAFF. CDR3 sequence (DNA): TGTGCCAGTAGTACAGGTATCACTGAAGCTTTCTTT.